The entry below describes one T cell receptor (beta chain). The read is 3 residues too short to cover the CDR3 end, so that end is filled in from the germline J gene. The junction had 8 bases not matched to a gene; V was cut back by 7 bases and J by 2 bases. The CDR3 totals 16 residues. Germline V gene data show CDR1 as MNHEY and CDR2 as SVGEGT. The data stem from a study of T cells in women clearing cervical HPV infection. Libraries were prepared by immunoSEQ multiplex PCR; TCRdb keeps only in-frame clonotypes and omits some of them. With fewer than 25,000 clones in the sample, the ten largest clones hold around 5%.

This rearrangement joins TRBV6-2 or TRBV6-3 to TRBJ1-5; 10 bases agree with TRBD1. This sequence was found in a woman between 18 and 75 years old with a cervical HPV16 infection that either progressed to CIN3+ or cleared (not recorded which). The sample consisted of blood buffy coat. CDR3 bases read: TGTGCCAGCACCTCCTTCGGACAGGGGGGCAATCAGCCC. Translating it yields CASTSFGQGGNQP. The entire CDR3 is CASTSFGQGGNQPQHF.